The source of this T cell receptor beta chain is a study of molecular identifiers for immune sequencing clone quantification. Sorted naive CD8 T cells, roughly 17,000 to 1,100,000, were sequenced from 10%, 30% or 50% RNA. When naive CD8 T cells were sorted, they were gated as CD8+CD4-CCR7+CD45RA+. In this sample, this clonotype turned up many times. Antigen specificity is unknown. TCRdb analysed the PCR reads with MiXCR anew, one entry per CDR3 protein. Of approximately 59,000 distinct CDR3 sequences listed, roughly 18% were seen once; the top ten hold about 1.6%. V lost 5 bases and J 12 bases, leaving 11 bases between the germline ends. The CDR3 has 12 amino acids. Findings and caveats of the study: Spiked Jurkat TCR RNA originating from one cell could reportedly be identified amid one million naive cells. Clones of above 20 RNA copies carried over 97% of effector molecules; in naive cells they carried under 1%.

The material sequenced was naive CD8+ T cells from blood, with Jurkat cell RNA spiked in. Subset defined: FACS-sorted CD8+CD4-CCR7+CD45RA+ naive T cells. This sequence originates from a human donor in good health. Some libraries in this study had Jurkat cell RNA spiked in. This chain connects TRBV12-3 or TRBV12-4 to TRBJ2-6, with a weak D call TRBD2 (5 bases). CDR3 amino acids: CASSPAGAVLTF. The CDR3 DNA follows: TGTGCCAGCAGTCCGGCGGGCGCCGTCCTGACTTTC.